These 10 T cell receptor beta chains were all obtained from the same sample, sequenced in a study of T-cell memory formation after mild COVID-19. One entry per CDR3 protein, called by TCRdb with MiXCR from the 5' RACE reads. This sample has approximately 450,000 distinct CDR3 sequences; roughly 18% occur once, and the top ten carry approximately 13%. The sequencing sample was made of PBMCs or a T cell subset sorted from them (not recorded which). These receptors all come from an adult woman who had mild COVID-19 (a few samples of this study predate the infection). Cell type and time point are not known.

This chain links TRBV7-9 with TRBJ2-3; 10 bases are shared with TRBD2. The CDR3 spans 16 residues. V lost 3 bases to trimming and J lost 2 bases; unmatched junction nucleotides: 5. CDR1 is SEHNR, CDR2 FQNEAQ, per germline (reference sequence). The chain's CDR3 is CASSFLAGEHTDTQYF. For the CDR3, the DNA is TGTGCCAGCAGCTTTCTAGCGGGGGAGCACACAGATACGCAGTATTTT.

The CDR3: CASSQTGTSGTYEQYF. The DNA for the CDR3 is TGTGCCAGCTCACAGACCGGGACTAGCGGGACCTACGAGCAGTACTTC. This chain links TRBV18 with TRBJ2-7; 13 bases fit TRBD2. The ends lost 4 bases at V and 2 bases at J; junction bases unmatched: 5. The CDR3 loop spans 16 amino acids. From germline, CDR1 is KGHSH and CDR2 LQKENI.

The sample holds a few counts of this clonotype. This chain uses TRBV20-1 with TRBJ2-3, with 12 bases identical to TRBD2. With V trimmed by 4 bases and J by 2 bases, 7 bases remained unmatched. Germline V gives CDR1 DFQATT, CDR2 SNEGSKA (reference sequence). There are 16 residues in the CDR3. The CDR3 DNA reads TGCAGTGCTACTCTTAGGACTAGCGGGAACACAGATACGCAGTATTTT. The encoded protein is CSATLRTSGNTDTQYF.

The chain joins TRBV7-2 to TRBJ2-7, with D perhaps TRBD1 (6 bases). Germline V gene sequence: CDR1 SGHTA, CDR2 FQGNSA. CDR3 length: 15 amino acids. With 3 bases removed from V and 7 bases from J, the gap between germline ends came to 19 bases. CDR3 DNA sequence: TGTGCCAGCAGCTTTAGTGGGGGCCCCAACAGGGAGCAGTACTTC. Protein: CASSFSGGPNREQYF.

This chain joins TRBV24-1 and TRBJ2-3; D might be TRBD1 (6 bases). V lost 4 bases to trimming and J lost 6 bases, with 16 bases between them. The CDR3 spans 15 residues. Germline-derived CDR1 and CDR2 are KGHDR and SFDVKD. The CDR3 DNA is TGTGCCACCAGTGACGGGGACACCTGGTCGGATACGCAGTATTTT. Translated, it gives CATSDGDTWSDTQYF.

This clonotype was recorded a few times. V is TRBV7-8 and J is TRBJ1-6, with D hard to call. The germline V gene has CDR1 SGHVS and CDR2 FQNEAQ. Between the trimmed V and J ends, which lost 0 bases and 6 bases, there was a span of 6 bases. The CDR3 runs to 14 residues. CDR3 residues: CASSLADFNSPLHF. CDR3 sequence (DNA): TGTGCCAGCAGCTTAGCAGATTTTAATTCACCCCTCCACTTT.

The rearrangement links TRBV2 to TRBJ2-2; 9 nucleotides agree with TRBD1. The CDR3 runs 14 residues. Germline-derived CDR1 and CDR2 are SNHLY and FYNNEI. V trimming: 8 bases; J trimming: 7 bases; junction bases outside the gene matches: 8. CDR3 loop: CASEGQGWHGELFF. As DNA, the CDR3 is TGTGCCAGCGAGGGACAGGGTTGGCACGGGGAGCTGTTTTTT.

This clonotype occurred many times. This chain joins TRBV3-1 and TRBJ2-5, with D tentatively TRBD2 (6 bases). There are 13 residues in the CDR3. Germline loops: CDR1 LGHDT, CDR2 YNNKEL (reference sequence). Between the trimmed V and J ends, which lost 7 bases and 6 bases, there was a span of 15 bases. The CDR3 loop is CASTYGGGKTQYF. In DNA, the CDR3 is TGTGCCAGCACCTACGGAGGCGGGAAGACCCAGTACTTC.

The CDR3 is CASSLGQGNSYEQYF. The CDR3 DNA sequence: TGTGCCAGCAGCTTGGGACAGGGGAACTCCTACGAGCAGTACTTC. This chain joins TRBV5-5 and TRBJ2-7; 8 nucleotides line up with TRBD1. The V segment lost 0 bases and the J segment 0 bases; nucleotides outside the gene matches: 2. Germline CDR1 is SGHKS and CDR2 is YYEKEE (reference sequence). The CDR3 sequence is 15 residues long.

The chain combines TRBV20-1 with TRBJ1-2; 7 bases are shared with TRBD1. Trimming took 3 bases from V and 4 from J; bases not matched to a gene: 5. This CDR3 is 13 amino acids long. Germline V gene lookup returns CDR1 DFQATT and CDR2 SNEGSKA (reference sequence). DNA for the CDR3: TGCAGTGCTAGTCACCAGGGGGGCTATGGCTACACCTTC. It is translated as CSASHQGGYGYTF.